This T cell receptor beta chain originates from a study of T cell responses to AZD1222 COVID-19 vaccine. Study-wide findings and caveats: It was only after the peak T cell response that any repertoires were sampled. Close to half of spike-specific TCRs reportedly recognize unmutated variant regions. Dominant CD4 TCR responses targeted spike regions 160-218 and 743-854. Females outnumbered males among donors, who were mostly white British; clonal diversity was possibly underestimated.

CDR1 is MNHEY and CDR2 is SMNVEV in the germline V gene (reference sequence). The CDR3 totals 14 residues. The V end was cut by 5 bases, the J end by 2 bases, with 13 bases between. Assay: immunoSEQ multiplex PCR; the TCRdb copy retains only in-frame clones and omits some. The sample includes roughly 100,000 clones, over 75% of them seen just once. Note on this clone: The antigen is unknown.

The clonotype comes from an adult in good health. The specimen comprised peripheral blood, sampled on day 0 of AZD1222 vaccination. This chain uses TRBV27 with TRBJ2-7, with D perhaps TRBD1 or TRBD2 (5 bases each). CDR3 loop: CASSPSGAPYEQYF. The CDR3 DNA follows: TGTGCCAGCAGTCCATCCGGGGCCCCCTACGAGCAGTACTTC.